These T cell receptor beta chains were read from a single sample in a study of beta chain features in type 1 diabetes. Sequencing used immunoSEQ multiplex PCR; TCRdb keeps in-frame clones, though not all of them. The sample lists tens of thousands of clones, under 35% occurring once. Sequenced material: stem cell memory CD4+ T cells from blood. These receptors originate from a woman aged 18-29 years in good health. CDR3s include the opening cysteine and the closing phenylalanine or tryptophan. The D gene is left open where the match is weak. Part of the rows lack a size; the others show once, few, many or a class for expanded clones.

>.|TRBJ1-2|few|TRBV5-5
TGTGCCAGCAGCTTGTCGGACAGACCCTCCTGGGGTGGCTACACCTTC
CASSLSDRPSWGGYTF
>TRBD1|TRBJ1-2|.|TRBV6-1
TGTGCCAGCAGCCGGGACAGCTCTAACTATGGCTACACCTTC
CASSRDSSNYGYTF
>TRBD2|TRBJ2-5|.|TRBV5-6
TGTGCCAGCAGTGGCGGGGGGGCCGGGGAGACCCAGTACTTC
CASSGGGAGETQYF
>TRBD2|TRBJ2-5|.|TRBV6-5
TGTGCCAGCAGTTACGGGACTAGCGGTCAAGAGACCCAGTACTTC
CASSYGTSGQETQYF
>TRBD1|TRBJ1-1|.|TRBV29-1
TGCAGCGTCCTGACAGGGGCAGGGACTGAAGCTTTCTTT
CSVLTGAGTEAFF
>TRBD1|TRBJ1-4|.|TRBV6-6
TGTGCCAGCTCTAGGGACAGGAATGAAAAACTGTTTTTT
CASSRDRNEKLFF
>.|TRBJ1-1|few|TRBV7-9
TGTGCCAGCAGCTTAGACTTTCGGGTCGTCCGCACTGAAGCTTTCTTT
CASSLDFRVVRTEAFF
>.|TRBJ2-7|.|TRBV7-6
TGTGCCAGCAGCTCCGGCGGGCAGGTCTACGAGCAGTACTTC
CASSSGGQVYEQYF
>TRBD2|TRBJ2-1|few|TRBV7-2
TGTGCCAGCAGCTTAAGTCCCCAGGTTAGCGGGGCGAGTGAGCAGTTCTTC
CASSLSPQVSGASEQFF
>TRBD2|TRBJ2-1|.|TRBV5-3
TGTGCCAGAAGCCTAAGACTAGCGGGGAGTCCCTACAATGAGCAGTTCTTC
CARSLRLAGSPYNEQFF
>.|TRBJ1-3|.|TRBV18
TGTGCCAGCTCGGGCGAGGGAGGAAACACCATATATTTT
CASSGEGGNTIYF
>TRBD2|TRBJ2-7|.|TRBV7-3
TGTGCCAGCAGCTTCCTTAGCGGGAGAATGGTCCACGAGCAGTACTTC
CASSFLSGRMVHEQYF
>.|TRBJ1-1|.|TRBV7-9
TGTGCCAGCAGCTTACTCTCTGTGAACACTGAAGCTTTCTTT
CASSLLSVNTEAFF
>TRBD2|TRBJ2-3|.|TRBV5-1
TGCGCCAGCAGCCCCGGACTAGCTTCGGATACGCAGTATTTT
CASSPGLASDTQYF
>.|TRBJ2-3|few|TRBV30
TGTGCCTGGAGTGAAACTGCCCCAGGAACGCAGTATTTT
CAWSETAPGTQYF
>.|TRBJ2-1|.|TRBV18
TGTGCCAGCTCACCAGGCGGCAAAAATGAGCAGTTCTTC
CASSPGGKNEQFF
>.|TRBJ2-3|.|TRBV4-1
TGCGCCAGCAGCCAAGACAACCTAGAGCAGCAGTATTTT
CASSQDNLEQQYF
>.|TRBJ1-2|once|TRBV6-6
TGTGCCAGCAGGCGGGACGGTCTTAACTATGGCTACACCTTC
CASRRDGLNYGYTF
>.|TRBJ2-5|.|TRBV5-1
TGCGCCAGCAGCCCTCGGACTCCTGCCGGGTCCCAGTACTTC
CASSPRTPAGSQYF
>.|TRBJ1-3|.|TRBV25-1
TGTGCCAGCAGTGGGCCGGGGGGGGCTGGAAACACCATATATTTT
CASSGPGGAGNTIYF
>TRBD2|TRBJ2-5|few|TRBV5-1
TGCGCCAGCAGCTTGGAGGCTAGCGGGGGACAAGAGACCCAGTACTTC
CASSLEASGGQETQYF
>TRBD2|TRBJ2-7|.|TRBV11-2
TGTGCCAGCAGGATACTAGCGGGGGGAACCTACGAGCAGTACTTC
CASRILAGGTYEQYF
>.|TRBJ2-2|few|TRBV5-5
TGTGCCAGCAGCTTAACAGCGAGCTACGGCAGGGCCGGGGAGCTGTTTTTT
CASSLTASYGRAGELFF
>.|TRBJ2-1|few|TRBV7-9
TGTGCCAGCAGCTTAGGTAGCGAGTACAATGAGCAGTTCTTC
CASSLGSEYNEQFF
>.|TRBJ2-2|.|TRBV7-8
TGTGCCAGCAGCTTAAATATCGGGGAGCTGTTTTTT
CASSLNIGELFF
>TRBD1|TRBJ1-2|.|TRBV4-2
TGTGCCAGCACCCCGACAGGGGGCGGGAATGGCTACACCTTC
CASTPTGGGNGYTF
>.|TRBJ2-1|.|TRBV7-6
TGTGCCAGCAGCCTACAGGGGGAGGGCTATAATGAGCAGTTCTTC
CASSLQGEGYNEQFF
>.|TRBJ2-1|.|TRBV5-6
TGTGCCAGCAGCGGGCAGGGGTTTCTCAATGAGCAGTTCTTC
CASSGQGFLNEQFF
>.|TRBJ2-1|.|TRBV9
TGTGCCAGCAGCGTAGGCGGGAACGCCCTCTTATACAATGAGCAGTTCTTC
CASSVGGNALLYNEQFF
>TRBD2|TRBJ2-3|.|TRBV4-2
TGTGCCAGCAGCTCCCGGGGGGGAGGGCGGGGTGGCACAGATACGCAGTATTTT
CASSSRGGGRGGTDTQYF
>TRBD2|TRBJ2-3|.|TRBV10-3
TGTGCCATCAGTGCCACTTCCGGGACTAGCGGGAGATTCTATGGTACAGATACGCAGTATTTT
CAISATSGTSGRFYGTDTQYF
>TRBD1|TRBJ2-2|few|TRBV2
TGTGCCAGCGACAGGGGTGTAGTACTGACCGGGGAGCTGTTTTTT
CASDRGVVLTGELFF
>.|TRBJ1-6|.|TRBV4-1
TGTGCCAGCAGCCCCGGGGGGGATTCACCCCTCCACTTT
CASSPGGDSPLHF
>.|TRBJ2-1|many|TRBV14
TGTGCCAGCAGCCAAGATCGGGGCTGGGGGGATGAGCAGTTCTTC
CASSQDRGWGDEQFF
>.|TRBJ2-4|few|TRBV19
TGTGCCAGTAGTCCCCCTCAGGGGGGCAAAAACATTCAGTACTTC
CASSPPQGGKNIQYF
>TRBD2|TRBJ2-1|.|TRBV7-8
TGTGCCAGCAGCTTAGGAGGCCCAGGACTAGCGGGGGGCCACTCCTACAATGAGCAGTTCTTC
CASSLGGPGLAGGHSYNEQFF
>.|TRBJ1-6|few|TRBV2
TGTGCCAGCAGTGTTTCCCCCAGGCCCCTCCACTTT
CASSVSPRPLHF